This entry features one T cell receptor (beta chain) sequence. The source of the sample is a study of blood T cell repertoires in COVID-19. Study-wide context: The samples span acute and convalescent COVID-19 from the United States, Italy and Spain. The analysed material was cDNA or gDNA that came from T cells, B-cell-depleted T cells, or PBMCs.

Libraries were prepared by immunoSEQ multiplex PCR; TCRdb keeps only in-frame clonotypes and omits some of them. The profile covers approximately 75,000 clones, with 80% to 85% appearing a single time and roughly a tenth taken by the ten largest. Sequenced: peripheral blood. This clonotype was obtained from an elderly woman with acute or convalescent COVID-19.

This CDR3 is CASSISGVSYEQYF. CDR3 nucleotides: TGCGCCAGCAGCATCAGCGGGGTCAGCTACGAGCAGTACTTC. The chain has TRBV5-1 and TRBJ2-7, with 7 bases matching TRBD2. The CDR3 consists of 14 residues. The V segment lost 4 bases and the J segment 3 bases; nucleotides outside the gene matches: 7. Germline CDR1 SGHRS, CDR2 YFSETQ.